Listed here is a single TCR beta chain. These data are taken from a study of control samples from healthy donors and cancer patients. Germline CDR1 reads DFQATT; CDR2 reads SNEGSKA (reference sequence). There are 14 residues in the CDR3. V lost 3 bases, J lost 10 bases, and 19 bases lay in between. Libraries were prepared by immunoSEQ multiplex PCR; TCRdb keeps only in-frame clonotypes and omits some of them. The repertoire includes around 93,000 clones, about 91% of them detected once, and 11% to 15% sits in the top ten. The chain is built from TRBV20-1 and TRBJ2-1; perhaps TRBD2 as D (6 bases). Sequencing was carried out using blood. The TCR sequence derives from a man aged 25-45 years in good health. The CDR3 sequence: CSASRFGGIREQFF. Written as DNA, the CDR3 is TGCAGTGCTAGTAGGTTTGGGGGGATACGCGAGCAGTTCTTC.